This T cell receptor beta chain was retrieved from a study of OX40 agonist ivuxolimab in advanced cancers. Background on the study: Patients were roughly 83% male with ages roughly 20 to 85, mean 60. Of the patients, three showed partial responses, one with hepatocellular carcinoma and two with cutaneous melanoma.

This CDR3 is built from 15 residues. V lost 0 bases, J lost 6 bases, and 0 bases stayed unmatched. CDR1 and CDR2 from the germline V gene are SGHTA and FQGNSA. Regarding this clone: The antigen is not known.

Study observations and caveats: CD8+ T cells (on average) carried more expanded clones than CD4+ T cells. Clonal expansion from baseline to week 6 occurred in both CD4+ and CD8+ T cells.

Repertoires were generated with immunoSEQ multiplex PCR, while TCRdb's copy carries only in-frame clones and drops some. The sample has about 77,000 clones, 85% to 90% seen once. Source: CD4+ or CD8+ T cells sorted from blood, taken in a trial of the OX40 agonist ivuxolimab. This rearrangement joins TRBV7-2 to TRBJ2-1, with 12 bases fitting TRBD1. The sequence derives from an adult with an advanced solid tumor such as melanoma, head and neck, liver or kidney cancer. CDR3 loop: CASSLAGQGANEQFF. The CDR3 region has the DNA TGTGCCAGCAGCTTAGCGGGACAGGGGGCCAATGAGCAGTTCTTC.